This TCR beta chain comes out of a study of shared clonotypes between healthy human individuals. Each subset's genomic DNA was shared equally among a number of immunoSEQ plates. Method: immunoSEQ multiplex PCR; TCRdb's copy keeps in-frame clones and lacks some. The sample lists a few million clones; approximately 95% were seen once. The sequencing sample was made of naive CD4+ T cells from PBMCs. Described subset: CD45RA+ positively selected. The receptor's source is a man aged 18 to 29 in good health. Some clones in this sample may be carry-over from other donors' samples.

CDR3 sequence: CASSRQGGLGEQFF. The CDR3 bases are TGTGCCAGCTCACGCCAGGGAGGTCTTGGAGAGCAGTTCTTC. The chain recombines TRBV18 with TRBJ2-1, with D perhaps TRBD2 (6 bases). V shed 4 bases and J shed 10 bases, with 17 bases lying between them. CDR1 KGHSH and CDR2 LQKENI come from the germline V gene. The CDR3 sequence is 14 residues long.